A single sample gave rise to the 25 T cell receptor beta chains below, sequenced in a study of CD8 T cells in Susac syndrome. It was with random hexamers that 0.5 to 1 ug RNA was reverse transcribed. A single record per CDR3 protein comes from TCRdb applying MiXCR to the immunoSEQ multiplex PCR reads. This sample yields fewer than 350,000 distinct CDR3 sequences, of which about 90% are seen a single time; 0.065% belongs to the top ten. Sample: CD4+ T cells from PBMCs. The receptors come from a human donor with multiple sclerosis.

This chain links TRBV25-1 with TRBJ1-1; the match to TRBD1 covers 7 bases. This CDR3 region has 16 residues. Trimming at V came to 2 bases and at J to 0 bases, leaving 6 bases not matched to a gene. From germline, CDR1 is MGHDK and CDR2 SYGVNS. The CDR3 sequence: CASSETLGGMNTEAFF. DNA of the CDR3: TGTGCCAGCAGTGAAACGCTAGGGGGCATGAACACTGAAGCTTTCTTT.

This rearrangement joins TRBV12-3 or TRBV12-4 to TRBJ2-2; 7 nucleotides agree with TRBD2. This CDR3 has 15 amino acids. The V segment lost 2 bases and the J segment 5 bases; nucleotides outside the gene matches: 5. CDR3 sequence (DNA): TGTGCCAGCAGTTTATTTGGGGGGGGTACCGGGGAGCTGTTTTTT. Translating gives CASSLFGGGTGELFF.

In this sample, this clonotype turned up a few times. V and J are TRBV7-2 and TRBJ2-7, with D maybe TRBD2 (5 bases). Trimming cost V 1 base and J 4 bases, with 20 bases left between them. The germline gives CDR1 SGHTA, CDR2 FQGNSA. CDR3 length equals 17 residues. The chain's CDR3 is CASSLGEGLLSPYEQYF. Written as DNA, the CDR3 is TGTGCCAGCAGCTTAGGCGAAGGACTTCTTTCCCCTTACGAGCAGTACTTC.

The J gene is TRBJ2-5, the V gene TRBV5-1, with TRBD2 identical over 11 bases. The V gene end was trimmed by 0 bases and the J gene end by 3 bases; junction bases not matched to a gene: 7. From germline, CDR1 is SGHRS and CDR2 YFSETQ. There are 17 residues in the CDR3. CDR3 residues: CASSLATGLAVKETQYF. The CDR3 DNA reads as TGCGCCAGCAGCTTGGCCACGGGACTAGCGGTAAAAGAGACCCAGTACTTC.

The chain combines TRBV29-1 with TRBJ1-5; maybe TRBD1 (6 bases). CDR1 SQVTM and CDR2 ANQGSEA come from the germline V gene. CDR3 length: 13 amino acids. V shed 6 bases and J shed 5 bases, with 14 bases lying between them. The CDR3 coding sequence is TGCAGCGTGGCCACAGGGACCGATCAGCCCCAGCATTTT. Translating gives CSVATGTDQPQHF.

V is TRBV20-1 and J is TRBJ1-2; D is ambiguous. The V and J ends lost 3 bases and 0 bases respectively, with 8 bases between them. This CDR3 is built from 13 residues. Germline lookup yields CDR1 DFQATT and CDR2 SNEGSKA (reference sequence). CDR3 sequence: CSASPRANYGYTF. Written as DNA, the CDR3 is TGCAGTGCTAGCCCGAGGGCTAACTATGGCTACACCTTC.

This rearrangement joins TRBV7-9 to TRBJ2-1, with TRBD2 matching 7 bases. Trimming at V came to 5 bases and at J to 7 bases, leaving 11 bases not matched to a gene. Germline V gene lookup returns CDR1 SEHNR and CDR2 FQNEAQ (reference sequence). The CDR3 extends over 15 amino acids. The CDR3 bases are TGTGCCAGCAGCCGGGACTTCCTAGCGGAAAATGAGCAGTTCTTC. Amino acids: CASSRDFLAENEQFF.

The chain has TRBV15 and TRBJ1-3; 8 bases fit TRBD1. Per germline, CDR1 LNHNV and CDR2 YYDKDF (reference sequence). J gave up 11 bases and V 0 bases, and 3 bases lay outside the gene matches. The CDR3 is 13 amino acids. The CDR3 DNA sequence: TGTGCCACCAGCAGAGACAGGGGGCGATCCATATATTTT. This sequence encodes CATSRDRGRSIYF.

V and J are TRBV7-2 and TRBJ2-7; D tentatively fits TRBD1 or TRBD2 (5 bases each). The V end was cut by 3 bases, the J end by 4 bases, with 16 bases between. CDR1 and CDR2 (germline): SGHTA, FQGNSA. The CDR3 contains 15 residues. CDR3 loop: CASSLGPRVVYEQYF. The CDR3 bases are TGTGCCAGCAGCTTGGGACCCCGGGTCGTATACGAGCAGTACTTC.

V is TRBV5-6 and J is TRBJ1-1, with D possibly TRBD1 on 6 matching bases. Trimming stripped 2 bases from V and 9 bases from J, with 20 bases between. The CDR3 runs 15 residues. The germline V gene has CDR1 SGHDT and CDR2 YYEEEE. CDR3 nucleotides: TGTGCCAGCAGCTTCACACCAGACACAGGGCTAAAAGCTTTCTTT. It specifies CASSFTPDTGLKAFF.

The chain couples TRBV20-1 to TRBJ1-2, with 9 bases lining up with TRBD1. J gave up 4 bases and V 5 bases, and 8 bases lay outside the gene matches. CDR1 is DFQATT, CDR2 SNEGSKA, per germline (reference sequence). CDR3 length: 14 amino acids. The CDR3 reads CSAPKTGGTYGYTF. The CDR3 DNA reads TGCAGTGCTCCCAAAACAGGGGGCACCTATGGCTACACCTTC.

The chain couples TRBV4-3 to TRBJ2-7; a possible D gene is TRBD2 (5 bases). V lost 1 base to trimming and J lost 2 bases, with 12 bases between them. Germline V CDR1 and CDR2: LGHNA, YSLEER. This CDR3 is 15 amino acids long. The CDR3 sequence: CASSQGNSAAYEQYF. The CDR3 region has the DNA TGCGCCAGCAGCCAAGGGAATAGCGCTGCCTACGAGCAGTACTTC.

The rearrangement uses TRBV14 and TRBJ2-2; a weak D match, TRBD2 (5 bases). The CDR3 contains 17 residues. Germline CDR1 SGHDN, CDR2 FVKESK. V was cut by 1 base and J by 6 bases, with 18 bases left in between. Here the CDR3 DNA reads TGTGCCAGCAGCCAAGTGGGTGGCCCGGTCGGGGCCGGGGAGCTGTTTTTT. Encoded protein: CASSQVGGPVGAGELFF.

The chain combines TRBV2 with TRBJ1-5; D possibly corresponds to TRBD1 (6 bases). The CDR3 spans 14 residues. Germline CDR1 and CDR2: SNHLY and FYNNEI. Deletions cut 6 bases from V and 4 bases from J, with 13 bases between. This CDR3 is CASRGDRSNQPQHF. DNA of the CDR3: TGTGCCAGCAGGGGTGACAGGTCAAATCAGCCCCAGCATTTT.

This clonotype occurred a few times. The chain carries TRBV4-1 and TRBJ1-6; possible D gene TRBD1, 5 bases. This CDR3 has 14 residues. CDR1 is MGHRA and CDR2 is YSYEKL in the germline V gene. V lost 1 base to trimming and J lost 7 bases, with 8 bases between them. DNA for the CDR3: TGCGCCAGCAGCCAAGTGGGGCAGAATTCACCCCTCCACTTT. Protein sequence: CASSQVGQNSPLHF.

This chain connects TRBV9 to TRBJ2-7; D may be TRBD1 or TRBD2 (5 bases each). V lost 7 bases to trimming and J lost 2 bases, with 16 bases between them. From germline, CDR1 is SGDLS and CDR2 YYNGEE. The CDR3 extends over 14 amino acids. CDR3 nucleotides: TGTGCCAGCTCCTGGGGCCAGGGAGCCTACGAGCAGTACTTC. Translating it yields CASSWGQGAYEQYF.

V is TRBV13 and J is TRBJ2-1, with TRBD2 matching over 8 bases. The CDR3 is 18 amino acids. Germline CDR1 reads PRHDT; CDR2 reads FYEKMQ (reference sequence). V lost 4 bases and J lost 0; bases outside the gene matches: 11. The CDR3 here is CASSWKTGTRDSYNEQFF. Here the CDR3 DNA reads TGTGCCAGCAGCTGGAAAACCGGGACTAGAGACTCCTACAATGAGCAGTTCTTC.

The chain recombines TRBV9 with TRBJ1-1; D is perhaps TRBD1 (5 bases). Germline CDR1 is SGDLS and CDR2 is YYNGEE. V dropped 5 bases and J dropped 4 bases, with 15 bases sitting between them. This CDR3 region has 14 residues. CDR3 amino acids: CASSSREVSTEAFF. The DNA for the CDR3 is TGTGCCAGCAGTAGCAGGGAGGTTAGCACTGAAGCTTTCTTT.

The chain is built from TRBV30 and TRBJ1-6, with D possibly TRBD1 on 5 matching bases. This CDR3 has 14 residues. V was pared by 3 bases and J by 11 bases, with 17 bases between. Germline V gives CDR1 GTSNPN, CDR2 SVGIG (reference sequence). CDR3 nucleotide sequence: TGTGCCTGGAGGGACTCGCGGCAGGGAGCACCCCTCCACTTT. This encodes CAWRDSRQGAPLHF. Using reference TRBV30 and TRBJ1-6 for the parts outside the CDR3, the full variable domain is SQTIHQWPATLVQPVGSPLSLECTVEGTSNPNLYWYRQAAGRGLQLLFYSVGIGQISSEVPQNLSASRPQDRQFILSSKKLLLSDSGFYLCAWRDSRQGAPLHFGNGTRLTVT.

This sequence joins TRBV27 and TRBJ2-5; the match to TRBD2 covers 7 bases. There are 15 residues in the CDR3. CDR1 and CDR2 from the germline V gene are MNHEY and SMNVEV (reference sequence). The junction had 8 bases not matched to a gene; V was cut back by 4 bases and J by 3 bases. CDR3 coding DNA: TGTGCCAGCAGTTCCCATGGGGGGGAGAAAGAGACCCAGTACTTC. This encodes CASSSHGGEKETQYF.

The chain links TRBV5-6 to TRBJ2-3, with 9 bases lining up with TRBD2. CDR1 is SGHDT and CDR2 is YYEEEE in the germline V gene. V shed 4 bases, J shed 1 base, and the junction held 10 bases outside the gene matches. CDR3 length: 17 amino acids. The CDR3 DNA sequence: TGTGCCAGCAGCCGCCGCGCCACTAGCGGGCGCACAGATACGCAGTATTTT. This encodes CASSRRATSGRTDTQYF.

J is TRBJ2-5 and V is TRBV5-1, with D perhaps matching TRBD2 (6 bases). Germline CDR1 is SGHRS and CDR2 is YFSETQ. V was shortened by 0 bases and J by 5 bases, with 14 bases between the two germline ends. The length of the CDR3 is 15 residues. CDR3 protein: CASSLDTRAGETQYF. The DNA of the CDR3 is TGCGCCAGCAGCTTGGATACGAGGGCGGGGGAGACCCAGTACTTC.

This chain uses TRBV4-2 with TRBJ1-4; a possible D gene is TRBD1 (5 bases). V lost 7 bases, J lost 0 bases, and 12 bases lay in between. Germline CDR1 reads LGHNA; CDR2 reads YNFKEQ. The CDR3 length is 15 residues. CDR3 residues: CASKGDRTTNEKLFF. The DNA for the CDR3 is TGTGCCAGCAAAGGAGACAGAACAACTAATGAAAAACTGTTTTTT.

The rearrangement joins TRBV6-1 to TRBJ1-2; no clear D gene. The CDR3 has 12 amino acids. From germline, CDR1 is MNHNS and CDR2 SASEGT. V shed 6 bases and J shed 3 bases, with 8 bases lying between them. The CDR3 spells CASSPDDYGYTF. As DNA, the CDR3 is TGTGCCAGCAGCCCTGACGACTATGGCTACACCTTC.

The chain couples TRBV19 to TRBJ2-7; possibly TRBD1 or TRBD2 for D (6 bases each). Germline V CDR1 and CDR2: LNHDA, SQIVND (reference sequence). The CDR3 extends over 14 amino acids. With 3 bases removed from V and 2 bases from J, the gap between germline ends came to 11 bases. The CDR3 sequence is CASSMRDTTYEQYF. Here the CDR3 DNA reads TGTGCCAGTAGTATGCGGGACACCACCTACGAGCAGTACTTC.